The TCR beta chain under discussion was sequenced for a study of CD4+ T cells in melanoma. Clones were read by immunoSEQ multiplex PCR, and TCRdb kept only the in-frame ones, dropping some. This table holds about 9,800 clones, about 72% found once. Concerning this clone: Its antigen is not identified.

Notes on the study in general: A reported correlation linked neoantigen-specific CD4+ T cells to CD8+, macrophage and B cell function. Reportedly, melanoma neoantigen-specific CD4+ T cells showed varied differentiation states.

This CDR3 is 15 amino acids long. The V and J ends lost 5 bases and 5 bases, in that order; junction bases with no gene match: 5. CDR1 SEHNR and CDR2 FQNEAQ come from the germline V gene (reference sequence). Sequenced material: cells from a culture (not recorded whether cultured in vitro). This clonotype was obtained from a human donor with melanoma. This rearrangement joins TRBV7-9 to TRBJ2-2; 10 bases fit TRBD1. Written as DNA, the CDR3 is TGTGCCAGCAGCCCGGGACAGGGGAGGACCGGGGAGCTGTTTTTT. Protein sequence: CASSPGQGRTGELFF.